This T cell receptor (beta chain) stems from a study of T-cell reconstitution after alpha-beta-depleted transplantation in children. Unique molecular identifiers featured in how the TCRbeta library was prepared. TCRdb reanalysed the PCR reads using MiXCR and keeps one entry per CDR3 protein. The sample includes almost 600,000 distinct CDR3 sequences, 25% to 30% of them seen just once. The CDR3 sequence is 15 residues long. Germline assignment: CDR1 SGHDT and CDR2 YYEEEE. V was clipped by 1 base and J by 4 bases, with 12 bases between them. This clonotype appeared a few times. Here the sequenced sample was PBMCs, taken before TCRalphabeta/CD19-depleted stem cell transplant. This chain joins TRBV5-6 and TRBJ2-1; D is unresolved. This TCR derives from a boy in the first two years of life with Wiskott-Aldrich syndrome, due to receive a stem cell transplant. The CDR3 loop reads CASSLWYGLYNEQFF. The CDR3 DNA reads as TGTGCCAGCAGCTTGTGGTACGGGCTATACAATGAGCAGTTCTTC.